The clone carrying this TCR beta chain was seen ten or more times. Its antigen remains unidentified. These data belong to a study of blood T cells in healthy people across ages. Study-level information: About one barcoded beta molecule per two T cells came from capture by template switching. Regarding the study as a whole: Higher naive T cell percentage went strongly together with higher TCR beta diversity.

Trimming took 0 bases from V and 0 from J, leaving 6 bases between them. This CDR3 region has 16 residues. Per germline, CDR1 MNHNY and CDR2 SVGAGI (reference sequence). Combining a sample-barcoded 5' primer with a J-beta primer mix, a second PCR ran for 7 to 11 cycles. Via MiXCR, TCRdb re-called the 5' RACE reads, giving one row per CDR3 protein. This table has more than 1,400,000 distinct CDR3 sequences, around 39% appearing once. The sample consisted of blood. This clonotype was obtained from a woman aged 18-30 years in good health. V and J are TRBV6-6 and TRBJ2-6; D is undetermined. This chain's CDR3 is CASSYSGSSGANVLTF. Written as DNA, the CDR3 is TGTGCCAGCAGTTACTCCGGGTCCTCTGGGGCCAACGTCCTGACTTTC.